Below, 17 T cell receptor beta chains from the same sample are listed, as sequenced in a study of Ad26.COV2.S vaccination and SARS-CoV-2 variants. Clones were read by immunoSEQ multiplex PCR, and TCRdb kept only the in-frame ones, dropping some. The sample includes some 340,000 clones, about 86% seen only once; the top ten take 1.5% to 2.5%. Treatment in this sample: some 20 received Ad26.COV2.S at low or high dose, single or two shots; 5 received placebo; per-sample allocation not given. Each sample was drawn 63 days after the first injection (of vaccine or placebo). Source: peripheral blood, taken in a trial of Ad26.COV2.S vaccine versus placebo. The receptors come from a person between 18 and 65 years old who received the Ad26.COV2.S COVID-19 vaccine or a placebo.

This clone showed up just a few times. The V call is TRBV25-1, the J call TRBJ2-7, with unresolved D. The CDR3 runs 13 residues. The V gene lost 3 bases and the J gene lost 7 bases, with 13 bases spanning the gap. Germline CDR1 reads MGHDK; CDR2 reads SYGVNS. Written as DNA, the CDR3 is TGTGCCAGCAGTGACGTTTTCCCTTCGGAGCAGTACTTC. Its translation is CASSDVFPSEQYF.

The genes are TRBV2 and TRBJ2-2, with D unresolved. Trimming cost V 7 bases and J 5 bases, with 11 bases left between them. The CDR3 is 13 amino acids. CDR1 is SNHLY and CDR2 is FYNNEI in the germline V gene. CDR3 loop: CASTPRATGELFF. The CDR3, as DNA: TGTGCCAGCACCCCAAGGGCTACCGGGGAGCTGTTTTTT. Drawing the rest from reference TRBV2 and TRBJ2-2, the complete variable domain is EPEVTQTPSHQVTQMGQEVILRCVPISNHLYFYWYRQILGQKVEFLVSFYNNEISEKSEIFDDQFSVERPDGSNFTLKIRSTKLEDSAMYFCASTPRATGELFFGEGSRLTVL.

The chain is built from TRBV18 and TRBJ1-1, with no clear D. Germline V gene lookup returns CDR1 KGHSH and CDR2 LQKENI. Trimming removed 8 bases from V and 0 bases from J, with 16 bases in between. The CDR3 length is 15 residues. The CDR3 region is CASQGIFGVNTEAFF. CDR3 DNA: TGTGCCAGCCAAGGGATCTTCGGGGTGAACACTGAAGCTTTCTTT.

This clone was observed once. This rearrangement joins TRBV18 to TRBJ1-2, with D possibly matching TRBD1 (5 bases). The CDR3 sequence is 13 residues long. The V gene's germline CDR1 is KGHSH and CDR2 LQKENI. V dropped 5 bases and J dropped 8 bases, with 15 bases sitting between them. This chain's CDR3 is CASSGVAGRGYTF. For the CDR3, the DNA is TGTGCCAGCTCAGGTGTGGCAGGGCGCGGCTACACCTTC.

This chain connects TRBV4-1 to TRBJ2-7; 8 nucleotides match TRBD1. CDR3 size: 16 residues. The ends lost 1 base at V and 3 bases at J; junction bases unmatched: 8. CDR1 is MGHRA and CDR2 is YSYEKL in the germline V gene. As DNA, the CDR3 is TGCGCCAGCAGCCAAGCAGGGGGCGGCCCTTTCTACGAGCAGTACTTC. Amino acid sequence: CASSQAGGGPFYEQYF.

J is TRBJ1-1 and V is TRBV4-1; D is unresolved. Looked up from germline, CDR1 is MGHRA and CDR2 is YSYEKL. This CDR3 is 15 amino acids long. Deletions cut 3 bases from V and 1 base from J, with 12 bases between. CDR3 nucleotides: TGCGCCAGCAGCCACCCAGCCCAAGCGAACACTGAAGCTTTCTTT. It translates to CASSHPAQANTEAFF.

The J gene is TRBJ2-1, the V gene TRBV6-2 or TRBV6-3; the match to TRBD2 covers 11 bases. With 6 bases clipped from V and 3 bases from J, the junction kept 10 bases outside the gene matches. The V gene's germline CDR1 is MNHEY and CDR2 SVGEGT. The CDR3 runs to 17 residues. CDR3 sequence (DNA): TGTGCCAGCAGCCCTAGCGGGGGGCCCCCTCTCTACAATGAGCAGTTCTTC. Its translation is CASSPSGGPPLYNEQFF.

The chain links TRBV6-7 to TRBJ2-7; 8 bases map to TRBD1. TRBV6-7 is annotated as an ORF whose role is uncertain. This CDR3 has 16 amino acids. V shed 0 bases, J shed 0 bases, and the junction held 4 bases outside the gene matches. The CDR3 DNA follows: TGTGCCAGCAGTTACTCCGGACAGGGAGGCTCCTACGAGCAGTACTTC. Translated, it gives CASSYSGQGGSYEQYF.

The chain has TRBV6-6 and TRBJ2-7; no firm D call. Germline loops: CDR1 MNHNY, CDR2 SVGAGI (reference sequence). The V and J ends lost 5 bases and 0 bases respectively, with 20 bases between them. The CDR3 sequence is 17 residues long. In DNA form, the CDR3 reads TGTGCCAGCAGTCATCGGACCCCTTTACTAAGCTCCTACGAGCAGTACTTC. Translating it yields CASSHRTPLLSSYEQYF.

V is TRBV7-9 and J is TRBJ2-3; no firm D call. CDR1 and CDR2 from the germline V gene are SEHNR and FQNEAQ (reference sequence). The CDR3 is 14 residues long. Trimming took 2 bases from V and 4 from J, leaving 10 bases between them. The CDR3 loop reads CASSLSPLADTQYF. The CDR3 DNA is TGTGCCAGCAGCTTATCCCCCCTGGCAGATACGCAGTATTTT.

The chain carries TRBV19 and TRBJ1-1; 7 bases match TRBD1. After removal of 3 bases from V and 2 bases from J, the junction contained 9 bases not matched to a gene. The germline V gene encodes CDR1 LNHDA and CDR2 SQIVND (reference sequence). The CDR3 loop spans 16 amino acids. This CDR3 reads CASSIYGKGANTEAFF. CDR3 DNA: TGTGCCAGTAGTATCTACGGTAAGGGGGCCAACACTGAAGCTTTCTTT.

The chain recombines TRBV7-2 with TRBJ1-1, with a tentative D call TRBD1 (5 bases). With 2 bases removed from V and 1 base from J, the gap between germline ends came to 8 bases. The CDR3 consists of 14 residues. Germline CDR1 SGHTA, CDR2 FQGNSA. The CDR3 region has the DNA TGTGCCAGCAGCTTATCTACAGGGAACACTGAAGCTTTCTTT. This codes for CASSLSTGNTEAFF.

The chain joins TRBV5-1 to TRBJ2-2, with D hard to call. The CDR3 loop spans 13 amino acids. Germline CDR1 is SGHRS and CDR2 is YFSETQ. V was clipped by 6 bases and J by 4 bases, with 10 bases between them. The CDR3 loop reads CASKGGVTGELFF. CDR3 nucleotide sequence: TGCGCCAGCAAAGGTGGGGTCACCGGGGAGCTGTTTTTT. Full variable domain (outside the CDR3, taken from reference TRBV5-1 and TRBJ2-2): KAGVTQTPRYLIKTRGQQVTLSCSPISGHRSVSWYQQTPGQGLQFLFEYFSETQRNKGNFPGRFSGRQFSNSRSEMNVSTLELGDSALYLCASKGGVTGELFFGEGSRLTVL.

The chain is built from TRBV4-1 and TRBJ2-5; 14 bases align to TRBD2. Germline lookup yields CDR1 MGHRA and CDR2 YSYEKL. The CDR3 runs 18 residues. V shed 4 bases and J 5 bases; nucleotides not matched to a gene: 12. This CDR3 reads CASSPFGLAGGAGETQYF. In nucleotides, the CDR3 is TGCGCCAGCAGCCCCTTTGGACTAGCGGGGGGTGCTGGGGAGACCCAGTACTTC.

This clone has a handful of counts. The V gene is TRBV18, the J gene TRBJ1-3; unclear D gene. The ends were cut back, 3 bases at V and 0 bases at J, with 9 bases in the middle. The CDR3 runs 15 residues. The V gene's germline CDR1 is KGHSH and CDR2 LQKENI. CDR3: CASSPERNSGNTIYF. DNA for the CDR3: TGTGCCAGCTCACCCGAACGTAACTCTGGAAACACCATATATTTT.

The count of this clone is one. The V call is TRBV6-5, the J call TRBJ1-1; 10 bases map to TRBD1. Trimming took 7 bases from V and 4 from J; bases not matched to a gene: 6. The germline V gene has CDR1 MNHEY and CDR2 SVGAGI. The CDR3 runs 14 residues. The CDR3, as DNA: TGTGCCAGCACCCTGGACAGGGGGGCCACTGAAGCTTTCTTT. It encodes CASTLDRGATEAFF.

The chain uses TRBV10-2 and TRBJ2-3; D is unclear. The CDR3 spans 12 residues. Trimming cost V 3 bases and J 4 bases, with 5 bases left between them. CDR1 is WSHSY and CDR2 is SAAADI in the germline V gene. The CDR3 sequence: CASSDPPDTQYF. CDR3 nucleotide sequence: TGCGCCAGCAGTGACCCTCCAGATACGCAGTATTTT.